The text below deals with one TCR beta chain. Cohorts were based on clinical histories the participants reported. Per the original data handling: Counts of nucleated cells, estimated from reference gene primer amplification, were obtained. Sequencing was performed with immunoSEQ multiplex PCR; in TCRdb, only in-frame clones are kept and a portion is missing. V and J calls and clone size are those listed in that table; D and trimming were worked out from the DNA. Of 500,000 or so clones detected, roughly 90% appear once; the ten largest clones hold around 0.7%. The record originates from a study of blood T cell repertoires in COVID-19. Turning to the study itself: The analysed material was cDNA or gDNA that came from T cells, B-cell-depleted T cells, or PBMCs.

Input material: PBMCs or T cells enriched from blood (not recorded which). The TCR comes from a woman younger than 35 who had recovered from COVID-19.

CDR3 nucleotide sequence: TGTGCCAGCAGTAAAGGGACAGGGGCCGTCGCCGACTATGAAAAACTGTTTTTT. Its protein is CASSKGTGAVADYEKLFF. The genes are TRBV5-5 and TRBJ1-4; 10 nucleotides line up with TRBD1. CDR3 length equals 18 residues. J lost 6 bases, V lost 5 bases, and 16 bases had no gene match. From germline, CDR1 is SGHKS and CDR2 YYEKEE (reference sequence).